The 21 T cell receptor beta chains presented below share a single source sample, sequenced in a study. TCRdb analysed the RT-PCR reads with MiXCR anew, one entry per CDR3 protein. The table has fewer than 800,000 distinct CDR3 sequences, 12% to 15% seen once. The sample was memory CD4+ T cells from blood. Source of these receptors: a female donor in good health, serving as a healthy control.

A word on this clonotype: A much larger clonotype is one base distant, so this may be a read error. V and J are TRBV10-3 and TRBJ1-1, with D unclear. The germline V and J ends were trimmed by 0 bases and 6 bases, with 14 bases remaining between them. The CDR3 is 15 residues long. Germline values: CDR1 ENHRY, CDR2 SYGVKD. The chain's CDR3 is CAISESQRSLAEAFF. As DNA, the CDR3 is TGTGCCATCAGTGAGTCACAGAGGAGCTTGGCTGAAGCTTTCTTT.

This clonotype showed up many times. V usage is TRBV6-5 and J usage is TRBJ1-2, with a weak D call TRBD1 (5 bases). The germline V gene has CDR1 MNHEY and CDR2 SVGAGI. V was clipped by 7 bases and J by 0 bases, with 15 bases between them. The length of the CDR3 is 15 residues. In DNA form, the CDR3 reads TGTGCCAGCACCAACGGGGGGGTGTCTAACTATGGCTACACCTTC. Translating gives CASTNGGVSNYGYTF.

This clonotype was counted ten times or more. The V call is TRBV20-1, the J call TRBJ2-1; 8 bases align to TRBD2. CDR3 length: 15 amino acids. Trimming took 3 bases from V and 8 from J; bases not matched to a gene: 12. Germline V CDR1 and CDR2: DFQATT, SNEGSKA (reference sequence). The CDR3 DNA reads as TGCAGTGCTAGGGCGATCGGGAGGGCCTGGGATGAGCAGTTCTTC. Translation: CSARAIGRAWDEQFF.

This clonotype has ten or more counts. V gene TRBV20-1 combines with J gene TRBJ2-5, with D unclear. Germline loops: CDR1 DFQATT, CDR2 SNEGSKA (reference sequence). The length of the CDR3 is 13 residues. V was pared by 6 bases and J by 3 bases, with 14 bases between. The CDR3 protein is CSAPEWSKETQYF. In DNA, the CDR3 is TGCAGTGCCCCGGAGTGGAGTAAAGAGACCCAGTACTTC.

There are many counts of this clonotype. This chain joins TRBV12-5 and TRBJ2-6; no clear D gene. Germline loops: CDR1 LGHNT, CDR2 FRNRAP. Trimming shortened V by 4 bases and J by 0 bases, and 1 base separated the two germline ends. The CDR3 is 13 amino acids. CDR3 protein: CASGSSGANVLTF. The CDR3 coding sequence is TGTGCTAGTGGTTCCTCTGGGGCCAACGTCCTGACTTTC.

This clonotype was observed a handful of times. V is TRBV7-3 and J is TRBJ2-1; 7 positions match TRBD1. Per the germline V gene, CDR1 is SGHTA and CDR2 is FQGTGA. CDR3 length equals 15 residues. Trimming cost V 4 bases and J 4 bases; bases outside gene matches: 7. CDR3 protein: CASSSTGQSYNEQFF. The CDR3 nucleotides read TGTGCCAGCAGCTCTACGGGACAGTCTTACAATGAGCAGTTCTTC. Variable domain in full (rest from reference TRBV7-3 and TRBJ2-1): GAGVSQTPSNKVTEKGKYVELRCDPISGHTALYWYRQSLGQGPEFLIYFQGTGAADDSGLPNDRFFAVRPEGSVSTLKIQRTERGDSAVYLCASSSTGQSYNEQFFGPGTRLTVL.

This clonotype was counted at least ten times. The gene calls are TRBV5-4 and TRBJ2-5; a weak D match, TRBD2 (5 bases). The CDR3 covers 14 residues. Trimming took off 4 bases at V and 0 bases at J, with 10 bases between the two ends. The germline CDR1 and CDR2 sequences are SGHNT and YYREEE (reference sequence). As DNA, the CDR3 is TGTGCCAGCAGCGTAACGGGGAACCAAGAGACCCAGTACTTC. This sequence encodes CASSVTGNQETQYF. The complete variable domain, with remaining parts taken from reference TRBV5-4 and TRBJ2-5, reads ETGVTQSPTHLIKTRGQQVTLRCSSQSGHNTVSWYQQALGQGPQFIFQYYREEENGRGNFPPRFSGLQFPNYSSELNVNALELDDSALYLCASSVTGNQETQYFGPGTRLLVL.

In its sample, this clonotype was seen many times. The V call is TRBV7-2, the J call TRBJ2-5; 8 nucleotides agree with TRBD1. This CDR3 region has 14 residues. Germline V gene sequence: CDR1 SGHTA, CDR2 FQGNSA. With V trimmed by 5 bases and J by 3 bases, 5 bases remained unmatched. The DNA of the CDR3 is TGTGCCAGCAGCCCGGGACAGGCCAAAGAGACCCAGTACTTC. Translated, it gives CASSPGQAKETQYF.

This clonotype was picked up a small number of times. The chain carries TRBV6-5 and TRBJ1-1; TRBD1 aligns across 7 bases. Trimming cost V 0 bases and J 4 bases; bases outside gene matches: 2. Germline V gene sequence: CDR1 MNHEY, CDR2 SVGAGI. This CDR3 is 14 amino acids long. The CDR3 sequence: CASSYSKGATEAFF. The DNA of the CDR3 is TGTGCCAGCAGTTACTCGAAGGGGGCCACTGAAGCTTTCTTT.

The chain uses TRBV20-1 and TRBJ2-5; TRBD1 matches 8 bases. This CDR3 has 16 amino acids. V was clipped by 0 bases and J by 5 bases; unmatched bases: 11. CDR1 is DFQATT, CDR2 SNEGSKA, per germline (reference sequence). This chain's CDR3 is CSAREGRTGIWETQYF. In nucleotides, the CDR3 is TGCAGTGCTAGAGAGGGGAGGACAGGGATATGGGAGACCCAGTACTTC.

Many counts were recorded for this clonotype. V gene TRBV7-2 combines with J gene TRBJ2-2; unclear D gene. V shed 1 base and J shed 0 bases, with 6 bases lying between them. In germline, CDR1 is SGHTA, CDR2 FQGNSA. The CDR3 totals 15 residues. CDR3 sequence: CASSLDSTNTGELFF. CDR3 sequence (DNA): TGTGCCAGCAGCTTAGATAGCACGAACACCGGGGAGCTGTTTTTT. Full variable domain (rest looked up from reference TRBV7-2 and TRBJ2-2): GAGVSQSPSNKVTEKGKDVELRCDPISGHTALYWYRQSLGQGLEFLIYFQGNSAPDKSGLPSDRFSAERTGGSVSTLTIQRTQQEDSAVYLCASSLDSTNTGELFFGEGSRLTVL.

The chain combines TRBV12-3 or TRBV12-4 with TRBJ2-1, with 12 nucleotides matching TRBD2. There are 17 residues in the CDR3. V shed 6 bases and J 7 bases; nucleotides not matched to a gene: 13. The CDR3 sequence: CASRSSTSGRGSNEQFF. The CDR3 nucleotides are TGTGCCAGCAGATCCTCGACTAGCGGGAGAGGTTCGAATGAGCAGTTCTTC.

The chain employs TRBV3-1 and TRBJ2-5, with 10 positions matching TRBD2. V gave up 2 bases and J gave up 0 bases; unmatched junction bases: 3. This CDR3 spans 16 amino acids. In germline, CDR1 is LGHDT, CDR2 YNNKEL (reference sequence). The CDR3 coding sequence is TGTGCCAGCAGCCAAAGGACTAGCGGACACCAAGAGACCCAGTACTTC. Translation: CASSQRTSGHQETQYF.

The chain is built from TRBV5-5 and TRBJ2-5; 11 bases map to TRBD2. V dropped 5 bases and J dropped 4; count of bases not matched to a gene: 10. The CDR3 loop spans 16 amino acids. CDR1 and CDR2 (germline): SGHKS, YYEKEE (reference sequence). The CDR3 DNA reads TGTGCCAGCAGTTACCTACCGACTAGCGGGATAGAGACCCAGTACTTC. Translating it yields CASSYLPTSGIETQYF. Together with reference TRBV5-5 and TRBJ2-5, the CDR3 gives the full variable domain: DAGVTQSPTHLIKTRGQQVTLRCSPISGHKSVSWYQQVLGQGPQFIFQYYEKEERGRGNFPDRFSARQFPNYSSELNVNALLLGDSALYLCASSYLPTSGIETQYFGPGTRLLVL.

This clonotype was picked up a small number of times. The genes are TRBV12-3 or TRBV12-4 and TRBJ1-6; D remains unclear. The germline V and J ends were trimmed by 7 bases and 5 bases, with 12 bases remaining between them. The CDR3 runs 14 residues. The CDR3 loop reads CASTTLMNNSPLHF. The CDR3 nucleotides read TGTGCCAGCACCACCCTCATGAATAATTCACCCCTCCACTTT.

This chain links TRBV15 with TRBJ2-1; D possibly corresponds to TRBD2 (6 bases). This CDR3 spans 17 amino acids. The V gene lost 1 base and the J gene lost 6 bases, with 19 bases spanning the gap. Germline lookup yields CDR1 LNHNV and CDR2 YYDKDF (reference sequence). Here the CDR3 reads CATSRVLGGLVPNEQFF. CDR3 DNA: TGTGCCACCAGCAGAGTTTTGGGGGGACTCGTTCCCAATGAGCAGTTCTTC.

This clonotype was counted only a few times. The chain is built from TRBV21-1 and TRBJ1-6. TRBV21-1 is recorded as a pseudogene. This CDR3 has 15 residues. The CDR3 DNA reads TGTGCCAGCAGCAATCCAGGCCAACGGAATTCACCCCTCCACTTT. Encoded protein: CASSNPGQRNSPLHF.

The DNA for the CDR3 is TGTGCCAGCAGCTCCCTAGGGCTCTACGGGGAGCAGTTCTTC. Translating gives CASSSLGLYGEQFF. This chain links TRBV30 with TRBJ2-1, with D uncertain. CDR1 GTSNPN and CDR2 SVGIG come from the germline V gene (reference sequence). This CDR3 is built from 14 residues. V was pared by 8 bases and J by 10 bases, with 24 bases between.

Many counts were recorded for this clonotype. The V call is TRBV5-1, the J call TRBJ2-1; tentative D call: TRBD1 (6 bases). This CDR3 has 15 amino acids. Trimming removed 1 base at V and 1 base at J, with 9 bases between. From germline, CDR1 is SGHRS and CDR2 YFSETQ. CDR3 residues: CASSLLQGSYNEQFF. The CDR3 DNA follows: TGCGCCAGCAGCTTGTTACAGGGATCCTACAATGAGCAGTTCTTC.

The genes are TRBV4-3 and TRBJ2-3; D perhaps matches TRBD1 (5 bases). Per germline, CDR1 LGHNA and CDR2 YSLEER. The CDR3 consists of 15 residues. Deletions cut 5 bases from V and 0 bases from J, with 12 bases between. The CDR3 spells CASSSYRYSTDTQYF. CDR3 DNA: TGCGCCAGCAGCTCGTACAGGTATAGCACAGATACGCAGTATTTT.

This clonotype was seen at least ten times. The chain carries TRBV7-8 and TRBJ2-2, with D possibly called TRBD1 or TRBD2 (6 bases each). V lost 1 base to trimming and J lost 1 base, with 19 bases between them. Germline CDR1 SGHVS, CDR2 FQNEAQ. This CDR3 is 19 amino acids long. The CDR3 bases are TGTGCCAGCAGCTTAGTGGGCGGTCCGGGGGCGAGGAACACCGGGGAGCTGTTTTTT. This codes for CASSLVGGPGARNTGELFF.